The sequence of this TCR beta chain was determined in a study of T-cell memory formation after mild COVID-19. The V gene end was trimmed by 6 bases and the J gene end by 5 bases; junction bases not matched to a gene: 8. From germline, CDR1 is KGHSH and CDR2 LQKENI. There are 16 residues in the CDR3. This clonotype has a handful of counts. TCRdb analysed the 5' RACE reads with MiXCR anew, one entry per CDR3 protein. The sample lists fewer than 50,000 distinct CDR3 sequences; more than 9% were seen once. The chain recombines TRBV18 with TRBJ2-2, with TRBD2 matching 11 bases. The sequence derives from an adult woman who had mild COVID-19 (a few samples of this study predate the infection). Cell type and time point are not known. The sequencing sample was made of PBMCs or a T cell subset sorted from them (not recorded which). DNA of the CDR3: TGTGCCAGCTCGATAACTAGCGGGGGCCGGACCGGGGAGCTGTTTTTT. Its protein product is CASSITSGGRTGELFF.